These 27 T cell receptor beta chains came from one sample sequenced in a study of cytomegalovirus exposure and HLA in healthy donors (dated by TCRdb to the late 2010s). The library was built by means of the immunoSEQ multiplex PCR assay. A mixture of 60 forward primers for TCR Vbeta segments and 13 reverse primers for TCR Jbeta segments was used in the multiplex PCR. TCRdb limited this immuneACCESS table to in-frame rearrangements with V and J called. A share of clones is missing; checked studies link under half to unresolved V genes, and the rest is unexplained. This sample holds some 150,000 clones; 82% were observed only once. The ten largest account for around 6.6% of the sample. The sequenced sample was PBMCs. The source is a woman aged 45-59 years in good health and CMV-seropositive.

The chain is built from TRBV6-1 and TRBJ2-3, with D hard to call. Deletions cut 2 bases from V and 4 bases from J, with 7 bases between. The CDR3 runs to 13 residues. Germline CDR1 and CDR2: MNHNS and SASEGT. CDR3 protein: CASSELVADTQYF. The CDR3 bases are TGTGCCAGCAGTGAACTAGTGGCAGATACGCAGTATTTT.

This chain links TRBV19 with TRBJ1-6; D gene uncertain. Germline V gene data show CDR1 as LNHDA and CDR2 as SQIVND (reference sequence). V shed 8 bases and J shed 4 bases, with 6 bases lying between them. The CDR3 is made up of 12 amino acids. The CDR3 protein is CASGMYNSPLHF. The CDR3 DNA reads as TGTGCCAGTGGCATGTATAATTCACCCCTCCACTTT.

The gene calls are TRBV27 and TRBJ1-6; 9 nucleotides line up with TRBD1. Trimming took 4 bases from V and 7 from J; bases not matched to a gene: 11. The CDR3 consists of 17 residues. Germline CDR1 reads MNHEY; CDR2 reads SMNVEV (reference sequence). CDR3: CASSSRQGGTENSPLHF. CDR3 DNA: TGTGCCAGCAGTTCCCGACAGGGGGGAACCGAGAATTCACCCCTCCACTTT.

CDR3 in amino acids: CASSIPGGQIEAFF. CDR3 nucleotides: TGTGCCAGTAGTATCCCAGGGGGCCAAATCGAAGCTTTCTTT. The chain has TRBV19 and TRBJ1-1; 8 bases fit TRBD1. Germline V lookup: CDR1 LNHDA, CDR2 SQIVND (reference sequence). The CDR3 loop spans 14 amino acids. V was pared by 3 bases and J by 8 bases, with 8 bases of the junction left unmatched.

V gene TRBV11-2 combines with J gene TRBJ2-7; D possibly corresponds to TRBD2 (5 bases). This CDR3 has 15 residues. The V end was cut by 1 base, the J end by 1 base, with 11 bases between. The germline gives CDR1 SGHAT, CDR2 FQNNGV. The CDR3 reads CASSLVGGLSYEQYF. DNA of the CDR3: TGTGCCAGCAGCTTAGTTGGAGGATTGTCCTACGAGCAGTACTTC.

V usage is TRBV27 and J usage is TRBJ2-1, with 7 bases aligning to TRBD1. Trimming cost V 3 bases and J 6 bases; bases outside gene matches: 8. Germline assignment: CDR1 MNHEY and CDR2 SMNVEV (reference sequence). CDR3 length: 15 residues. CDR3 DNA sequence: TGTGCCAGCAGTTTGGTCGGGACAGTTTCCAATGAGCAGTTCTTC. Amino acid sequence: CASSLVGTVSNEQFF.

The chain uses TRBV7-9 and TRBJ1-6, with D hard to call. The CDR3 sequence is 14 residues long. Germline CDR1 is SEHNR and CDR2 is FQNEAQ (reference sequence). V lost 3 bases and J lost 4, with 7 bases in between. The DNA of the CDR3 is TGTGCCAGCAGCTTTGGGCAGTATAATTCACCCCTCCACTTT. It codes for CASSFGQYNSPLHF.

This chain connects TRBV28 to TRBJ1-2, with 8 bases identical to TRBD1. V was clipped by 3 bases and J by 2 bases; unmatched bases: 5. The CDR3 has 15 amino acids. Germline assignment: CDR1 MDHEN and CDR2 SYDVKM. The CDR3 DNA reads TGTGCCAGCAGTTTTTCCGACAGGGGCAACTATGGCTACACCTTC. Residues: CASSFSDRGNYGYTF.

The gene calls are TRBV12-2 and TRBJ2-1; the table assigns TRBD1, which was not confirmed against the DNA. TRBV12-2 is noted as a pseudogene. The CDR3 has 15 residues. The CDR3 here is CASRLDRGKYNEQFF. In nucleotides, the CDR3 is TGTGCAAGTCGCTTAGACAGGGGGAAATACAATGAGCAGTTCTTC.

The gene calls are TRBV28 and TRBJ2-7; maybe TRBD1 (6 bases). V lost 5 bases and J 2 bases, leaving 13 bases between the germline ends. CDR3 length: 14 amino acids. Germline CDR1 is MDHEN and CDR2 is SYDVKM. This CDR3 reads CASSPAGAAYEQYF. CDR3 DNA sequence: TGTGCCAGCAGTCCCGCAGGGGCTGCCTACGAGCAGTACTTC.

This clone has a single count. This chain joins TRBV5-5 and TRBJ1-1; 8 nucleotides line up with TRBD1. CDR1 and CDR2 from the germline V gene are SGHKS and YYEKEE (reference sequence). The ends lost 0 bases at V and 3 bases at J; junction bases unmatched: 16. The CDR3 length is 19 residues. The CDR3 DNA is TGTGCCAGCAGCTTGGGGACAGGGCGGGTAACTTTGCCGGACACTGAAGCTTTCTTT. Amino acids: CASSLGTGRVTLPDTEAFF.

The rearrangement joins TRBV27 to TRBJ1-5, with D uncertain. The CDR3 is 13 amino acids. Germline V gene data show CDR1 as MNHEY and CDR2 as SMNVEV (reference sequence). Trimming left V 3 bases short and J 8 bases short, with 11 bases between. The CDR3 bases are TGTGCCAGCAGTTTGTTGCCGGGAGAGCCCCAGCATTTT. Its protein product is CASSLLPGEPQHF.

The rearrangement uses TRBV29-1 and TRBJ2-7; 8 bases are shared with TRBD1. The V and J ends lost 6 bases and 2 bases, in that order; junction bases with no gene match: 6. CDR1 is SQVTM and CDR2 is ANQGSEA in the germline V gene. The CDR3 has 13 amino acids. The CDR3 spells CSVARGQAYEQYF. The CDR3 coding sequence is TGCAGCGTGGCGCGGGGACAGGCCTACGAGCAGTACTTC.

The CDR3 nucleotides read TGTGCCAGTGACAGTGGTTTTGAAGCTTTCTTT. It yields the protein CASDSGFEAFF. This sequence joins TRBV25-1 and TRBJ1-1; D possibly corresponds to TRBD1 (5 bases). The CDR3 sequence is 11 residues long. The germline V and J ends were trimmed by 9 bases and 7 bases, with 12 bases remaining between them. Looked up from germline, CDR1 is MGHDK and CDR2 is SYGVNS.

The CDR3 is CASSVGGQEEKLFF. In DNA form, the CDR3 reads TGTGCCAGCAGCGTGGGGGGGCAGGAGGAAAAACTGTTTTTT. The genes are TRBV9 and TRBJ1-4, with TRBD1 as a possible D gene (6 bases). The V end was cut by 2 bases, the J end by 8 bases, with 13 bases between. The CDR3 runs to 14 residues. Germline-derived CDR1 and CDR2 are SGDLS and YYNGEE.

The sample holds a few counts of this clone. The chain carries TRBV4-2 and TRBJ2-1, with a possible D match to TRBD1 (6 bases). Germline V gene lookup returns CDR1 LGHNA and CDR2 YNFKEQ. The CDR3 runs to 14 residues. Trimming took off 0 bases at V and 5 bases at J, with 8 bases between the two ends. CDR3 sequence reads: CASSQDPGDNEQFF. CDR3 coding DNA: TGTGCCAGCAGCCAAGATCCAGGGGACAATGAGCAGTTCTTC.

The gene calls are TRBV2 and TRBJ2-1, with TRBD2 as a possible D gene (5 bases). Germline CDR1 reads SNHLY; CDR2 reads FYNNEI. The CDR3 covers 16 residues. The germline V and J ends were trimmed by 4 bases and 0 bases, with 13 bases remaining between them. The chain's CDR3 is CASSVEGAGSYNEQFF. CDR3 DNA sequence: TGTGCCAGCAGTGTAGAGGGCGCCGGCTCCTACAATGAGCAGTTCTTC. The complete variable domain, with remaining parts taken from reference TRBV2 and TRBJ2-1, reads EPEVTQTPSHQVTQMGQEVILRCVPISNHLYFYWYRQILGQKVEFLVSFYNNEISEKSEIFDDQFSVERPDGSNFTLKIRSTKLEDSAMYFCASSVEGAGSYNEQFFGPGTRLTVL.

The chain uses TRBV5-1 and TRBJ2-3; D is uncertain. CDR1 is SGHRS, CDR2 YFSETQ, per germline. There are 14 residues in the CDR3. Between the trimmed V and J ends, which lost 0 bases and 1 base, there was a span of 6 bases. This CDR3 reads CASSLVAGTDTQYF. The CDR3 DNA is TGCGCCAGCAGCTTGGTGGCAGGCACAGATACGCAGTATTTT.

The genes are TRBV7-9 and TRBJ2-7; weak D call: TRBD2 (6 bases). V dropped 1 base and J dropped 6 bases, with 10 bases sitting between them. Germline V gene data show CDR1 as SEHNR and CDR2 as FQNEAQ (reference sequence). The CDR3 has 13 residues. DNA of the CDR3: TGTGCCAGCAGCTTAGTTAGGGGAGGCGAGCAGTACTTC. It codes for CASSLVRGGEQYF.

The chain employs TRBV11-2 and TRBJ2-7, with 16 nucleotides matching TRBD2. V gave up 4 bases and J gave up 7 bases; unmatched junction bases: 10. CDR1 SGHAT and CDR2 FQNNGV come from the germline V gene. This CDR3 spans 17 amino acids. CDR3 in DNA: TGTGCCAGCAGCTCCGGGACTAGCGGGGGGGCCTTCCTGGAGCAGTACTTC. It yields the protein CASSSGTSGGAFLEQYF.

V usage is TRBV5-4 and J usage is TRBJ1-3; 8 nucleotides align to TRBD1. The trim removed 4 bases at V and 1 base at J, leaving 7 bases unmatched. Germline CDR1 and CDR2: SGHNT and YYREEE (reference sequence). The CDR3 spans 16 residues. The CDR3 region is CASSPGQGRSGNTIYF. As DNA, the CDR3 is TGTGCCAGCAGCCCAGGACAGGGAAGGTCTGGAAACACCATATATTTT.

This clone was counted a single time. Here the CDR3 DNA reads TGTGCCAGCAGCGTTCAGGAGACAGGGGACTTCGACTATGGCTACACCTTC. Translated: CASSVQETGDFDYGYTF. The chain carries TRBV9 and TRBJ1-2; TRBD1 aligns across 8 bases. After removal of 2 bases from V and 3 bases from J, the junction contained 12 bases not matched to a gene. CDR1 and CDR2 (germline): SGDLS, YYNGEE. This CDR3 has 17 amino acids.

The rearrangement links TRBV5-1 to TRBJ2-7, with TRBD1 identical over 9 bases. This CDR3 has 16 amino acids. V lost 4 bases to trimming and J lost 4 bases; unmatched junction nucleotides: 12. Germline CDR1 SGHRS, CDR2 YFSETQ. CDR3 sequence reads: CASSRDPQGAKYEQYF. The CDR3 nucleotides are TGCGCCAGCAGCAGAGACCCACAGGGGGCGAAGTACGAGCAGTACTTC.

The chain uses TRBV29-1 and TRBJ1-2; D remains ambiguous. V lost 0 bases and J 4 bases, leaving 15 bases between the germline ends. The CDR3 is made up of 15 amino acids. In germline, CDR1 is SQVTM, CDR2 ANQGSEA. CDR3 region: CSVEDLAGGSYGYTF. CDR3 in DNA: TGCAGCGTTGAAGATCTGGCAGGTGGATCCTATGGCTACACCTTC.

This rearrangement joins TRBV5-1 to TRBJ2-1, with unresolved D. Deletions cut 7 bases from V and 6 bases from J, with 8 bases between. The CDR3 consists of 11 residues. The V gene's germline CDR1 is SGHRS and CDR2 YFSETQ. The CDR3 spells CASAAANEQFF. DNA of the CDR3: TGCGCCAGCGCGGCCGCCAATGAGCAGTTCTTC.

Only a few counts were recorded for this clone. This chain joins TRBV6-6 and TRBJ2-1, with 7 positions matching TRBD1. Germline CDR1 MNHNY, CDR2 SVGAGI (reference sequence). V shed 4 bases and J 9 bases; nucleotides not matched to a gene: 9. CDR3 length equals 14 residues. CDR3 region: CASSSYTGVGEQFF. CDR3 nucleotide sequence: TGTGCCAGCAGTTCTTATACAGGGGTGGGTGAGCAGTTCTTC.

This chain uses TRBV6-1 with TRBJ1-1; D gene ambiguous. The CDR3 spans 14 residues. The V and J ends lost 2 bases and 5 bases respectively, with 12 bases between them. CDR1 is MNHNS, CDR2 SASEGT, per germline. The CDR3 nucleotides are TGTGCCAGCAGTGAATCGACCGGGAATACTGAAGCTTTCTTT. It specifies CASSESTGNTEAFF.